The 25 T cell receptor beta chains below come from one sample, sequenced in a study of blood T cell repertoires in COVID-19. Clones were read by immunoSEQ multiplex PCR, and TCRdb kept only the in-frame ones, dropping some. The table includes roughly 250,000 clones, just under 85% detected once. The sample was peripheral blood. These receptors originate from a man aged 45-65 years with acute or convalescent COVID-19.

The CDR3 is CASSPRRLAEGRETQYF. CDR3 nucleotides: TGTGCCAGTAGCCCCCGGCGACTAGCGGAGGGAAGAGAGACCCAGTACTTC. V and J are TRBV19 and TRBJ2-5; 9 nucleotides line up with TRBD2. The V and J ends lost 6 bases and 4 bases, in that order; junction bases with no gene match: 15. The CDR3 is made up of 17 amino acids. CDR1 is LNHDA and CDR2 is SQIVND in the germline V gene (reference sequence).

The V call is TRBV2, the J call TRBJ2-2, with D tentatively TRBD2 (6 bases). Trimming took off 6 bases at V and 4 bases at J, with 18 bases between the two ends. The CDR3 contains 16 residues. Germline V gene lookup returns CDR1 SNHLY and CDR2 FYNNEI. The CDR3: CASSYERGLGTGELFF. CDR3 bases: TGTGCCAGCAGCTATGAACGGGGGTTAGGCACCGGGGAGCTGTTTTTT.

This clone was observed a handful of times. The V call is TRBV7-9, the J call TRBJ2-7; D not resolved. CDR3 length equals 13 residues. With 2 bases removed from V and 3 bases from J, the gap between germline ends came to 8 bases. The germline gives CDR1 SEHNR, CDR2 FQNEAQ (reference sequence). In DNA form, the CDR3 reads TGTGCCAGCAGCTTAAGCTCGAACTACGAGCAGTACTTC. Its protein product is CASSLSSNYEQYF.

This rearrangement joins TRBV9 to TRBJ2-1; no clear D. Trimming stripped 2 bases from V and 8 bases from J, with 17 bases between. Germline V CDR1 and CDR2: SGDLS, YYNGEE. The CDR3 totals 15 residues. This chain's CDR3 is CASSVMTGEVDEQFF. The CDR3 region has the DNA TGTGCCAGCAGCGTCATGACTGGAGAGGTCGATGAGCAGTTCTTC.

V gene TRBV29-1 combines with J gene TRBJ2-7, with 9 bases fitting TRBD1. The CDR3 is made up of 15 amino acids. Germline assignment: CDR1 SQVTM and CDR2 ANQGSEA. V gave up 3 bases and J gave up 0 bases; unmatched junction bases: 6. The CDR3 DNA reads TGCAGCGTTGAGGACAGGGGCCTTAGCTCCTACGAGCAGTACTTC. Protein product: CSVEDRGLSSYEQYF.

V and J are TRBV7-8 and TRBJ1-1; a weak D match, TRBD1 (6 bases). V lost 2 bases and J 3 bases, leaving 22 bases between the germline ends. Germline V CDR1 and CDR2: SGHVS, FQNEAQ. The CDR3 is 18 residues long. CDR3 in amino acids: CASSLLVPGELLDTEAFF. The CDR3, as DNA: TGTGCCAGCAGCTTACTCGTGCCAGGGGAATTATTGGACACTGAAGCTTTCTTT.

The J gene is TRBJ2-6, the V gene TRBV20-1, with 9 positions matching TRBD2. Germline assignment: CDR1 DFQATT and CDR2 SNEGSKA (reference sequence). Unmatched junction bases numbered 7, after V lost 3 bases and J lost 1 base. The CDR3 is 17 amino acids. CDR3 sequence: CSASVLAGQSGANVLTF. The CDR3 bases are TGCAGTGCTAGTGTACTAGCGGGCCAGTCTGGGGCCAACGTCCTGACTTTC.

The genes are TRBV2 and TRBJ2-7; 9 positions match TRBD2. This CDR3 is built from 14 residues. Germline-derived CDR1 and CDR2 are SNHLY and FYNNEI. Unmatched junction bases numbered 3, after V lost 4 bases and J lost 2 bases. CDR3 region: CASSAQRGAYEQYF. The CDR3 coding sequence is TGTGCCAGCAGTGCACAGCGGGGGGCCTACGAGCAGTACTTC.

V is TRBV18 and J is TRBJ2-7; no reliable D call. V dropped 4 bases and J dropped 2 bases, with 12 bases sitting between them. There are 14 residues in the CDR3. Germline CDR1 reads KGHSH; CDR2 reads LQKENI. In nucleotides, the CDR3 is TGTGCCAGCTCACTCTCCGAAGAGGCCTACGAGCAGTACTTC. This encodes CASSLSEEAYEQYF. Using reference TRBV18 and TRBJ2-7 for the parts outside the CDR3, the full variable domain is NAGVMQNPRHLVRRRGQEARLRCSPMKGHSHVYWYRQLPEEGLKFMVYLQKENIIDESGMPKERFSAEFPKEGPSILRIQQVVRGDSAAYFCASSLSEEAYEQYFGPGTRLTVT.

The chain employs TRBV29-1 and TRBJ2-1; perhaps TRBD2 as D (6 bases). V lost 4 bases, J lost 0 bases, and 10 bases lay in between. This CDR3 has 14 amino acids. Germline V CDR1 and CDR2: SQVTM, ANQGSEA. In DNA form, the CDR3 reads TGCAGCGTTGGTTTCGGGAGCTCCTACAATGAGCAGTTCTTC. Encoded protein: CSVGFGSSYNEQFF.

The V gene is TRBV29-1, the J gene TRBJ2-3; 9 bases are shared with TRBD2. This CDR3 spans 13 amino acids. The V segment lost 4 bases and the J segment 9 bases; nucleotides outside the gene matches: 8. Germline loops: CDR1 SQVTM, CDR2 ANQGSEA. CDR3 DNA sequence: TGCAGCGTTGTGCGGGGGGGCCTCGACACGCAGTATTTT. Translating gives CSVVRGGLDTQYF.

This clone was recorded only once. The rearrangement uses TRBV11-3 and TRBJ2-3, with a weak D call TRBD2 (5 bases). The CDR3 contains 15 residues. Trimming cost V 3 bases and J 0 bases, with 10 bases left between them. Per germline, CDR1 SGHNT and CDR2 YENEEA. CDR3 in DNA: TGTGCCAGCAGCTTCGGAAGGACTAGCACAGATACGCAGTATTTT. It encodes CASSFGRTSTDTQYF.

The chain employs TRBV5-4 and TRBJ1-1; D is unclear. The germline CDR1 and CDR2 sequences are SGHNT and YYREEE (reference sequence). The ends were cut back, 6 bases at V and 3 bases at J, with 15 bases in the middle. The CDR3 is made up of 14 amino acids. The CDR3 bases are TGTGCCAGCAAATCGGGGTCTAAGGACACTGAAGCTTTCTTT. The encoded protein is CASKSGSKDTEAFF.

The rearrangement joins TRBV6-5 to TRBJ1-5; D remains unclear. Germline V gives CDR1 MNHEY, CDR2 SVGAGI. The CDR3 has 13 amino acids. The V end lost 6 bases, the J end lost 4 bases, and 10 bases lay between the germline ends. This chain's CDR3 is CASSPEKNQPQHF. The CDR3 nucleotides read TGTGCCAGCAGCCCCGAGAAAAATCAGCCCCAGCATTTT.

This clone occurred a few times. This chain connects TRBV28 to TRBJ2-7; 7 nucleotides agree with TRBD1. The length of the CDR3 is 14 residues. J gave up 7 bases and V 6 bases, and 12 bases lay outside the gene matches. Germline assignment: CDR1 MDHEN and CDR2 SYDVKM. This CDR3 is CASRSRDSFEEQYF. CDR3 DNA sequence: TGTGCCAGCAGGTCGAGGGACAGTTTTGAAGAGCAGTACTTC.

V is TRBV15 and J is TRBJ1-3; D possibly corresponds to TRBD1 (6 bases). Germline V gives CDR1 LNHNV, CDR2 YYDKDF (reference sequence). This CDR3 contains 16 residues. Trimming took off 1 base at V and 3 bases at J, with 13 bases between the two ends. This chain's CDR3 is CATSRAPSGVGNTIYF. The CDR3 bases are TGTGCCACCAGCAGAGCACCATCAGGGGTTGGAAACACCATATATTTT. Looking up the rest from reference TRBV15 and TRBJ1-3 gives the full variable domain: DAMVIQNPRYQVTQFGKPVTLSCSQTLNHNVMYWYQQKSSQAPKLLFHYYDKDFNNEADTPDNFQSRRPNTSFCFLDIRSPGLGDTAMYLCATSRAPSGVGNTIYFGEGSWLTVV.

The rearrangement joins TRBV25-1 to TRBJ2-3, with a possible D match to TRBD2 (5 bases). Germline loops: CDR1 MGHDK, CDR2 SYGVNS. The ends were cut back, 3 bases at V and 2 bases at J, with 9 bases in the middle. The CDR3 loop spans 14 amino acids. CDR3 DNA sequence: TGTGCCAGCAGTGAGCGGGCAAACACAGATACGCAGTATTTT. Protein: CASSERANTDTQYF.

The rearrangement joins TRBV7-8 to TRBJ2-7; 8 bases are a match to TRBD1. This CDR3 spans 12 amino acids. Germline loops: CDR1 SGHVS, CDR2 FQNEAQ. The trim removed 2 bases at V and 11 bases at J, leaving 5 bases unmatched. CDR3 DNA sequence: TGTGCCAGCAGCTTATTGGACAGGGTTAAGTACTTC. Translated: CASSLLDRVKYF.

The CDR3 loop is CASSHGDTQYF. CDR3 bases: TGTGCCAGCAGCCACGGGGATACGCAGTATTTT. The J gene is TRBJ2-3, the V gene TRBV25-1; D call uncertain. CDR1 and CDR2 (germline): MGHDK, SYGVNS. V dropped 6 bases and J dropped 6 bases, with 7 bases sitting between them. The CDR3 consists of 11 residues. Drawing the rest from reference TRBV25-1 and TRBJ2-3, the complete variable domain is EADIYQTPRYLVIGTGKKITLECSQTMGHDKMYWYQQDPGMELHLIHYSYGVNSTEKGDLSSESTVSRIRTEHFPLTLESARPSHTSQYLCASSHGDTQYFGPGTRLTVL.

The V call is TRBV3-1 (or the pseudogene TRBV3-2), the J call TRBJ2-3, with 8 nucleotides matching TRBD2. This CDR3 has 16 residues. Trimming at V came to 1 base and at J to 3 bases, leaving 6 bases not matched to a gene. Germline CDR1 is LGHDT and CDR2 is YNNKEL (reference sequence). In DNA, the CDR3 is TGTGCCAGCAGCCAAGGGGCGGGGGGTAATACAGATACGCAGTATTTT. Encoded protein: CASSQGAGGNTDTQYF.

V and J are TRBV19 and TRBJ1-5; D unresolved. Germline lookup yields CDR1 LNHDA and CDR2 SQIVND (reference sequence). The CDR3 sequence is 13 residues long. V dropped 1 base and J dropped 9 bases, with 10 bases sitting between them. CDR3 in DNA: TGTGCCAGTAGTATAGTCGAGGGAGTGCCCCAGCATTTT. Translation: CASSIVEGVPQHF.

This clone was detected only once. In nucleotides, the CDR3 is TGTGCCAGCAGCTTAGGGGGACAGTCGTTCAGCAGCAATCAGCCCCAGCATTTT. Its protein product is CASSLGGQSFSSNQPQHF. The rearrangement joins TRBV11-2 to TRBJ1-5, with 7 bases identical to TRBD1. CDR3 length: 18 residues. Germline CDR1 and CDR2: SGHAT and FQNNGV. V lost 1 base and J lost 1; bases outside the gene matches: 10.

The gene calls are TRBV21-1 and TRBJ2-7; the tabulated D call, TRBD2, remains unverified against the DNA. TRBV21-1 has pseudogene status. This CDR3 is built from 18 residues. The CDR3 spells CASSKVPKKLAFHYEQYF. DNA for the CDR3: TGTGCCAGCAGCAAAGTCCCGAAAAAACTAGCGTTCCACTACGAGCAGTACTTC.

In its sample, this clone was seen once. This rearrangement joins TRBV2 to TRBJ2-3, with D hard to call. The germline V and J ends were trimmed by 5 bases and 3 bases, with 9 bases remaining between them. Germline values: CDR1 SNHLY, CDR2 FYNNEI. This CDR3 has 13 amino acids. CDR3 residues: CASSLLGTDTQYF. The CDR3 DNA reads as TGTGCCAGCAGTCTACTCGGGACAGATACGCAGTATTTT.

The V and J genes are TRBV11-3 and TRBJ2-1, with TRBD2 matching over 13 bases. V was pared by 5 bases and J by 12 bases, with 13 bases of the junction left unmatched. This CDR3 has 16 amino acids. CDR1 and CDR2 from the germline V gene are SGHNT and YENEEA. The CDR3 is CASSPPGTSGVKVQFF. For the CDR3, the DNA is TGTGCCAGCAGCCCCCCCGGGACTAGCGGGGTGAAGGTGCAGTTCTTC.